This T cell receptor beta chain was recovered during a study of blood T cell repertoires in COVID-19. Background on the study: Material from acute and convalescent COVID-19 was sourced from the United States, Italy and Spain. Sources were T cells, B-cell-depleted T cells, or PBMCs; the material itself was cDNA or gDNA.

The V and J ends lost 3 bases and 6 bases respectively, with 8 bases between them. The CDR3 consists of 13 residues. From germline, CDR1 is LNHDA and CDR2 SQIVND (reference sequence). Methods used by the authors: Amplifying reference gene primers gave estimates of nucleated cell counts. The protocol was immunoSEQ multiplex PCR, while the TCRdb copy is restricted to in-frame clones and leaves out a portion. That table furnishes V, J and clone size, whereas the DNA furnished D and trimming. The profile shows 65,000 to 80,000 clones, about 90% of them singletons. The sequence came from a man aged 45-65 years with active COVID-19. The sequencing input was peripheral blood. The chain employs TRBV19 and TRBJ2-2, with D possibly matching TRBD1 (6 bases). In DNA, the CDR3 is TGTGCCAGTAGTATGAGGGGGTCCGGGGAGCTGTTTTTT. Translating gives CASSMRGSGELFF.